This T cell receptor (beta chain) was captured by sequencing in a study of cytomegalovirus exposure and HLA in healthy donors. Whole-study results and caveats: Association of a missense DCLRE1C variant with TCR beta V- and J-gene trimming was reported in a later analysis.

Primers: 60 Vbeta forward and 13 Jbeta reverse. The repertoire was sequenced with immunoSEQ multiplex PCR; TCRdb's copy has only in-frame clones and lacks some. The profile covers under 150,000 clones, with 80% appearing a single time and about 6.8% taken by the ten largest. This clone was observed a few times. What it recognizes is unknown. V lost 7 bases to trimming and J lost 7 bases; unmatched junction nucleotides: 15. CDR3 length: 15 amino acids. Germline-derived CDR1 and CDR2 are WNHNN and SYGVQD (reference sequence). The sequenced material came from PBMCs. The chain uses TRBV10-1 and TRBJ2-5; 7 bases match TRBD1. This sequence was found in a man aged 35 to 55 in good health and CMV-seropositive. The CDR3 here is CASTSNRGCLGTQYF. The CDR3 DNA reads TGCGCCAGCACCTCAAACAGGGGATGTTTGGGGACCCAGTACTTC.